The clone carrying this T cell receptor (beta chain) was observed a few times. The sample originates from a study of T cells in Graves' hyperthyroidism and ophthalmopathy. Researchers amplified the TCR beta CDR3 regions from RNA transcripts. A first-round RT-PCR of the TCR CDR3 used the HTBI primer set. TCRdb reprocessed the multiplex PCR reads with MiXCR, giving one entry per CDR3 protein. The table shows some 490,000 distinct CDR3 sequences, with approximately 16% occurring only once. This CDR3 is 15 amino acids long. V was clipped by 0 bases and J by 4 bases, with 12 bases between them. Germline CDR1 is SGHDN and CDR2 is FVKESK.

This receptor was identified in a woman aged 30 to 39 with Graves' ophthalmopathy. The sample comprised blood. This sequence joins TRBV14 and TRBJ1-1, with D perhaps matching TRBD1 (5 bases). CDR3 in DNA: TGTGCCAGCAGCCAAGATCCGGCAGGGCTCACTGAAGCTTTCTTT. This sequence encodes CASSQDPAGLTEAFF.